This paragraph reports one T cell receptor (beta chain). This specimen comes from a study of Ad26.COV2.S vaccination and SARS-CoV-2 variants. Study-wide background: In the COV1001 trial, the donor was in the Ad26.COV2.S arm.

Noted treatment: 15 to 20 received Ad26.COV2.S at low or high dose, single or two shots; about 5 received placebo; per-sample allocation not given. The investigators took samples on day 63 after the first vaccine or placebo injection. There are 13 residues in the CDR3. Trimming stripped 3 bases from V and 5 bases from J, with 10 bases between. TCRdb's copy holds only in-frame clones and misses some; the assay was immunoSEQ multiplex PCR. This sample has hundreds of thousands of clones, with around 87% found just once. The sample was peripheral blood, taken in a trial of Ad26.COV2.S vaccine versus placebo. The receptor was derived from a person between 18 and 59 years old who received the Ad26.COV2.S COVID-19 vaccine or a placebo. This chain connects TRBV12-3 or TRBV12-4 to TRBJ1-2; D call uncertain. CDR3 sequence reads: CASSFGPVYGYTF. The CDR3 coding sequence is TGTGCCAGCAGTTTTGGCCCCGTTTATGGCTACACCTTC.